This T cell receptor beta chain was sequenced in a study of vaccination and CD4 T cells after COVID-19. This clonotype was detected once. Its antigen is as yet unknown. At one of its ends the junction is not consistent with the germline gene, which may arise from a read error. Treatment reported: approximately 9-day PBMC culture with coronavirus spike peptide pools or control peptides (ViraFEST assay). Unexposed donor CD4+ T cells predated the COVID-19 pandemic, collected 2011-2018. From germline, CDR1 is SGHDT and CDR2 YYEEEE. This CDR3 spans 17 amino acids. The Oncomine TCR Beta short-read assay was applied to DNA of cultured CD4+ T cells. Genomic DNA extraction was carried out from cultured CD4+ T cells. TCRdb processed the PCR reads anew with MiXCR; each CDR3 protein has one entry. The sample carries under 11,000 distinct CDR3 sequences, almost 40% recorded once.

The gene calls are TRBV5-6 and TRBJ1-2; 7 bases fit TRBD1. The TCR was taken from a human donor in good health. Sequencing was performed on CD4+ T cells from blood, cultured in vitro. CDR3 DNA: TGTGCCACCAGCCTCACTGCTCGGGAGGGGGCCTACTATGGCTACACCTTC. This codes for CATSLTAREGAYYGYTF.